These T cell receptor beta chains were read from a single sample in a study of graft-versus-host responses after intestinal transplantation. This table comes from immunoSEQ multiplex PCR, and its TCRdb copy is limited to in-frame clones, with some not included. The sample includes around 87,000 clones, 85% to 95% seen only once; the top ten take roughly 0.39%. For these receptors, no antigen is known. Sequenced material: unstimulated CD8+ T cells sorted from spleen or lymph node cells, taken before transplant. The receptor source for this set is a human donor who was the organ donor for an intestinal transplant. CDR3s include the opening cysteine and the closing phenylalanine or tryptophan. Each record gives: V gene, J gene, clone size, D gene, CDR3 protein, CDR3 DNA. D genes are given only for firm matches. Clone size appears in some rows only: once, few, many, or a class for an expanded clone.

TRBV29-1,TRBJ1-4,-,TRBD1,CSAVGTGEVWTNEKLFF,TGCAGCGCAGTGGGGACAGGGGAGGTTTGGACTAATGAAAAACTGTTTTTT
TRBV10-3,TRBJ1-2,-,TRBD1,CAISELTGNGYTF,TGTGCCATCAGTGAGCTGACAGGGAATGGCTACACCTTC
TRBV19,TRBJ1-2,-,-,CASSMNSLYYGYTF,TGTGCCAGTAGTATGAACAGCCTATACTATGGCTACACCTTC
TRBV27,TRBJ2-7,-,TRBD1,CASSPLTGVYEQYF,TGTGCCAGCAGTCCCCTGACAGGGGTATACGAGCAGTACTTC
TRBV5-6,TRBJ1-5,-,TRBD1,CASSRTGSRPQHF,TGTGCCAGCAGCCGGACAGGTTCACGGCCCCAGCATTTT
TRBV11-2,TRBJ2-7,-,TRBD2,CASSVTTGTSSYEQYF,TGTGCCAGCAGCGTAACAACCGGGACTAGCAGCTACGAGCAGTACTTC
TRBV4-3,TRBJ1-1,-,TRBD1,CASSQNTIDRGNTEAFF,TGCGCCAGCAGCCAAAATACAATTGACAGGGGGAACACTGAAGCTTTCTTT
TRBV6-6,TRBJ2-5,-,-,CASSYLQNIQETQYF,TGTGCCAGCAGTTATTTACAGAATATACAAGAGACCCAGTACTTC
TRBV14,TRBJ1-6,-,-,CASSQEGPPPNSPLHF,TGTGCCAGCAGCCAAGAGGGGCCCCCCCCCAATTCACCCCTCCACTTT
TRBV27,TRBJ2-2,-,TRBD2,CASSAGLSGGRTGELFF,TGTGCCAGCAGTGCGGGCTTAAGCGGGGGGAGGACCGGGGAGCTGTTTTTT
TRBV9,TRBJ2-2,-,-,CASTDGLNTGELFF,TGTGCCAGCACCGATGGACTCAACACCGGGGAGCTGTTTTTT
TRBV28,TRBJ1-1,-,-,CASSLPYSGRNTEAFF,TGTGCCAGCAGTTTGCCCTACAGTGGGAGAAACACTGAAGCTTTCTTT
TRBV9,TRBJ2-1,-,-,CASAATYNEQFF,TGTGCCAGCGCCGCGACCTACAATGAGCAGTTCTTC
TRBV5-1,TRBJ1-1,-,-,CASSLDINTEAFF,TGCGCCAGCAGCTTGGACATAAACACTGAAGCTTTCTTT
TRBV15,TRBJ2-5,-,-,CATSLGGSPQETQYF,TGTGCCACCAGCCTCGGCGGCTCTCCCCAAGAGACCCAGTACTTC
TRBV9,TRBJ2-1,-,-,CASSVELRGEQFF,TGTGCCAGCAGCGTAGAACTCCGGGGTGAGCAGTTCTTC
TRBV29-1,TRBJ1-1,once,-,CSSQEGSGATEAFF,TGCAGCTCCCAGGAGGGATCTGGGGCCACTGAAGCTTTCTTT
TRBV6-5,TRBJ1-5,-,-,CASSYSGGNQPQHF,TGTGCCAGCAGTTACTCAGGGGGCAATCAGCCCCAGCATTTT
TRBV6-5,TRBJ1-3,few,-,CASSYSRQFGNTIYF,TGTGCCAGCAGTTACTCTCGACAGTTTGGAAACACCATATATTTT
TRBV27,TRBJ2-1,-,TRBD2,CASGLALSYNEQFF,TGTGCCAGCGGACTAGCGCTCTCCTACAATGAGCAGTTCTTC
TRBV19,TRBJ2-2,once,TRBD2,CASSMRGGRTGELFF,TGTGCCAGTAGTATGCGGGGGGGCCGGACCGGGGAGCTGTTTTTT
TRBV2,TRBJ1-2,once,-,CASAGDYGYTF,TGTGCCAGCGCGGGGGACTATGGCTACACCTTC
TRBV9,TRBJ1-5,-,-,CASSLSDSAGDLPQHF,TGTGCCAGCAGCCTTTCGGACTCCGCCGGAGATCTGCCCCAGCATTTT
TRBV5-4,TRBJ2-3,-,TRBD2,CASSSGLASTDTQYF,TGTGCCAGCAGCTCGGGACTAGCTAGCACAGATACGCAGTATTTT
TRBV19,TRBJ1-2,few,-,CASSLRAAYGYTF,TGTGCCAGTAGCCTCAGGGCAGCCTATGGCTACACCTTC
TRBV5-4,TRBJ2-7,few,-,CASSLVYDTRDEQYF,TGTGCCAGCAGCTTGGTGTATGACACGAGGGACGAGCAGTACTTC
TRBV29-1,TRBJ2-7,once,TRBD1,CSVEDGAGGYEQYF,TGCAGCGTTGAAGATGGGGCAGGGGGCTACGAGCAGTACTTC
TRBV27,TRBJ2-3,-,TRBD1,CASSQRDRDTDTQYF,TGTGCCAGCAGCCAGCGGGACAGGGACACAGATACGCAGTATTTT
TRBV2,TRBJ1-2,-,TRBD1,CASTRARQGGGYTF,TGTGCCAGCACCCGGGCCCGACAGGGAGGAGGCTACACCTTC
TRBV9,TRBJ2-3,-,TRBD2,CASSPRGGVEDTQYF,TGTGCCAGCAGCCCCCGGGGGGGGGTAGAAGATACGCAGTATTTT
TRBV13,TRBJ2-7,-,TRBD1,CASSLRGQSSYEQYF,TGTGCCAGCAGCTTAAGGGGACAGAGCTCCTACGAGCAGTACTTC
TRBV7-9,TRBJ1-1,-,TRBD1,CASSLGDRGRKDTEAFF,TGTGCCAGCAGCTTAGGAGACAGGGGGCGCAAGGACACTGAAGCTTTCTTT
TRBV27,TRBJ2-5,-,TRBD2,CASSLIERGRETQYF,TGTGCCAGCAGTTTAATAGAGCGGGGGCGGGAGACCCAGTACTTC
TRBV6-6,TRBJ1-1,once,TRBD1,CASSYPPGTGDYEAFF,TGTGCCAGCAGTTACCCGCCCGGGACAGGCGATTATGAAGCTTTCTTT
TRBV27,TRBJ2-7,-,-,CASSYDRYYEQYF,TGTGCCAGCAGTTATGACAGATATTACGAGCAGTACTTC
TRBV19,TRBJ2-3,-,TRBD2,CASSPGTSGGGTDTQYF,TGTGCCAGTAGTCCGGGGACTAGCGGGGGGGGCACAGATACGCAGTATTTT
TRBV7-9,TRBJ1-2,-,TRBD1,CASSLDDRDGYTF,TGTGCCAGCAGCTTAGACGACAGGGATGGCTACACCTTC
TRBV11-2,TRBJ1-6,-,-,CASSLVQYNSPLHF,TGTGCCAGCAGCTTAGTACAATATAATTCACCCCTCCACTTT
TRBV9,TRBJ2-6,-,-,CASSVQGANVLTF,TGTGCCAGCAGCGTTCAGGGGGCCAACGTCCTGACTTTC
TRBV7-8,TRBJ2-7,-,-,CASSLASGHYEQYF,TGTGCCAGCAGCTTAGCATCAGGACACTACGAGCAGTACTTC
TRBV2,TRBJ1-4,-,-,CASSGGGLRTNEKLFF,TGTGCCAGCAGTGGGGGGGGACTTCGGACTAATGAAAAACTGTTTTTT
TRBV10-3,TRBJ2-3,-,TRBD2,CAISASGATSTDTQYF,TGTGCCATCTCGGCTAGCGGGGCCACTAGCACAGATACGCAGTATTTT
TRBV9,TRBJ2-6,-,-,CASSADRWSGANVLTF,TGTGCCAGCAGCGCCGACAGATGGTCTGGGGCCAACGTCCTGACTTTC
TRBV29-1,TRBJ2-1,-,TRBD1,CSVQKILEGQGHNEQFF,TGCAGCGTTCAAAAGATCCTTGAGGGACAGGGCCACAATGAGCAGTTCTTC
TRBV27,TRBJ2-1,-,TRBD1,CASGQGGNEQFF,TGTGCCAGTGGACAGGGCGGCAATGAGCAGTTCTTC
TRBV13,TRBJ2-5,-,TRBD2,CASSLERGGYTRETQYF,TGTGCCAGCAGCTTGGAGCGGGGGGGCTACACGCGAGAGACCCAGTACTTC
TRBV9,TRBJ1-1,-,-,CASSPRGGGLRTEAFF,TGTGCCAGCAGCCCCCGGGGAGGGGGGTTAAGGACTGAAGCTTTCTTT
TRBV7-2,TRBJ2-5,-,-,CASSLNRVQETQYF,TGTGCCAGCAGCTTAAACAGGGTCCAAGAGACCCAGTACTTC